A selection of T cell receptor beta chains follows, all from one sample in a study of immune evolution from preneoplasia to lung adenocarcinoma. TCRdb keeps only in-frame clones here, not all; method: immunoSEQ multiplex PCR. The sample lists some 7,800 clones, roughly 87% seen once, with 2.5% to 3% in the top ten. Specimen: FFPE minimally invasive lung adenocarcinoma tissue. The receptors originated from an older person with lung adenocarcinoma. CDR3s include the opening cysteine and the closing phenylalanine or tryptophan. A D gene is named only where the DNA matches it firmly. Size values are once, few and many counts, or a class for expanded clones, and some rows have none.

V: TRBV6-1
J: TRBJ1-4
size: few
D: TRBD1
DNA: TGTGCCAGCAGTGTGACAGGACAGGGTAGAAGACTGTTTTTT
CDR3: CASSVTGQGRRLFF

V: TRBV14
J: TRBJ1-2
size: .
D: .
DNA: TGTGCCAGCAGCCAAGTTGCGGGACAACGGTATGGCTACACCTTC
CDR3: CASSQVAGQRYGYTF

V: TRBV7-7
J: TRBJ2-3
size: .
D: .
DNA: TGTGCTAGCAGCTTAGAAGACACGACCCTTCAGTATTTT
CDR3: CASSLEDTTLQYF

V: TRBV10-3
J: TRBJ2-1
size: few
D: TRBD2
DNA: TGTGCCATCGGGTGGGAGCGGGGGGGGGACTACAATGAGCAGTTCTTC
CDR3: CAIGWERGGDYNEQFF

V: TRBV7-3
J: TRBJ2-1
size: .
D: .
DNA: TGTGCCAGCAGCTTACATTTCCGAGCTGGTGAGCAGTTCTTC
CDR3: CASSLHFRAGEQFF

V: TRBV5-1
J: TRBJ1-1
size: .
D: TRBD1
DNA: TGCGCCAGCAGCTGGGACAGGGTGTACGCTGAAGCTTTCTTT
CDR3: CASSWDRVYAEAFF

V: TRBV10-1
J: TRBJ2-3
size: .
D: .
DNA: TGCGCCAGCAGTGAATGGAGCACAGATACGCAGTATTTT
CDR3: CASSEWSTDTQYF

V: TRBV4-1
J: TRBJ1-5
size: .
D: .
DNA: TGCGCCAGCAGCGCGGTATTGGGCAATCAGCCCCAGCATTTT
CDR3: CASSAVLGNQPQHF

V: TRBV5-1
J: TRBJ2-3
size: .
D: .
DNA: TGCGCCAGCAGCTTGGGGGGGCAACCCACAGATACGCAGTATTTT
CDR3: CASSLGGQPTDTQYF

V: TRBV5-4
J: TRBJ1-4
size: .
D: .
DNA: TGTGCCAGCAGCCCAGGTTATACTAATGAAAAACTGTTTTTT
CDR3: CASSPGYTNEKLFF

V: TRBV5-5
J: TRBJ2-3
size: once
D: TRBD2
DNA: TGTGCCAGCAGCTATCGACTAGCGGATGGGGGTGGCGATACGCAGTATTTT
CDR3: CASSYRLADGGGDTQYF

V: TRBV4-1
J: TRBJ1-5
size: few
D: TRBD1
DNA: TGCGCCAGCAGCCAACGTACCGGGACAGGGGGCCAGCCCCAGCATTTT
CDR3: CASSQRTGTGGQPQHF

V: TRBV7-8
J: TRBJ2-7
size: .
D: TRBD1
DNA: TGTGCCAGCAGCTTAGATGGGACAGGGGCCTACGAGCAGTACTTC
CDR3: CASSLDGTGAYEQYF

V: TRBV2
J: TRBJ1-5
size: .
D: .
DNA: TGTGCCAGCAGTGAGGGTCTGTGGCAGCCCCAGCATTTT
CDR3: CASSEGLWQPQHF

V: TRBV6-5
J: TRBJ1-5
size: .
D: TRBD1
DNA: TGTGCCAGCAGTCAAGAGAGGGGGCAAGGCCAGCCCCAGCATTTT
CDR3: CASSQERGQGQPQHF

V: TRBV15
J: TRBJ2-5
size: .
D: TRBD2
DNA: TGTGCCACCAGCAGAGATCCGGGAGGCCGGGAGACCCAGTACTTC
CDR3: CATSRDPGGRETQYF

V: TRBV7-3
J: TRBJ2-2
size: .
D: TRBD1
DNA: TGTGCCAGCAGCTCACAGGGACAGGGAAGAACCGGGGAGCTGTTTTTT
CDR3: CASSSQGQGRTGELFF

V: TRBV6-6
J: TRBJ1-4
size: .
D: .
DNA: TGTGCCAGCAGTTACTCGACTCGGCTCGGGGAAAAACTGTTTTTT
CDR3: CASSYSTRLGEKLFF

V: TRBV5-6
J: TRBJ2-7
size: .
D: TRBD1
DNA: TGTGCCAGCAGACGACAGGGGGCCTCCTACGAGCAGTACTTC
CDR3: CASRRQGASYEQYF

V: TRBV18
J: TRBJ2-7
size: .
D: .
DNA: TGTGCCAGCTCACCTGAGGTAGGGGGCTCCTACGAGCAGTACTTC
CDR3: CASSPEVGGSYEQYF

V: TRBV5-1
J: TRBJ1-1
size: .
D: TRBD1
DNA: TGCGCCAGCAGCTTGGCAGGGGGGCCCACTGAAGCTTTCTTT
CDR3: CASSLAGGPTEAFF

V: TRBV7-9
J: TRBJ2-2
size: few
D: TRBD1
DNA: TGTGCCAGCAGCGGACAGGGGAACGCCGGGGAGCTGTTTTTT
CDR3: CASSGQGNAGELFF

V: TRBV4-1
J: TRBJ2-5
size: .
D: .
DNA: TGCGCCAGCAGCCAAGTCCCTACAGCCCAAGAGACCCAGTACTTC
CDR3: CASSQVPTAQETQYF

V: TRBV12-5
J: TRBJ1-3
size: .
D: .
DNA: TGTGCTAGTGGTTTGTTCGGAAACACCATATATTTT
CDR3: CASGLFGNTIYF

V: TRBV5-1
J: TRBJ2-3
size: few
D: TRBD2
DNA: TGCGCCAGCAGCTCCTGGGCGGGGGGGTCAGATACGCAGTATTTT
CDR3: CASSSWAGGSDTQYF

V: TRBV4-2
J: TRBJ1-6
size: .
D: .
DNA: TGTGCCAGCAGCCAAAAGCCGGACAGTGCCCTCGGGTCACCCCTCCACTTT
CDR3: CASSQKPDSALGSPLHF

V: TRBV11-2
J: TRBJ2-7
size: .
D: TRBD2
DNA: TGTGCCAGCAGCAAACCGGGACTAGCGGCTTCCTACGAGCAGTACTTC
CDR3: CASSKPGLAASYEQYF

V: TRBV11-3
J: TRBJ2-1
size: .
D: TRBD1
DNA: TGTGCCAGCAGCTCCCCCGGGACAGGGGTTAATGAGCAGTTCTTC
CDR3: CASSSPGTGVNEQFF

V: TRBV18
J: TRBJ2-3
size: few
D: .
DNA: TGTGCCAGCTCACCGGGTGCAGATACGCAGTATTTT
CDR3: CASSPGADTQYF

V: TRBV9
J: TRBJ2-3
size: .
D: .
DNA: TGTGCCAGCAGCGTCAAGGACGGGACTCTCACAGATACGCAGTATTTT
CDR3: CASSVKDGTLTDTQYF

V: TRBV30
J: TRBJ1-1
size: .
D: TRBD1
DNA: TGTGCCTCGACAGGGGAGATGAACACTGAAGCTTTCTTT
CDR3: CASTGEMNTEAFF

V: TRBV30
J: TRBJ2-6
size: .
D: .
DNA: TGTGCCTGGAGTGTTGGAGGGGCCAACGTCCTGACTTTC
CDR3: CAWSVGGANVLTF

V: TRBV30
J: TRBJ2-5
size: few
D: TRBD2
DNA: TGTGCCTGGAGTGTCGGTGGGATTAGCGGGAGGACCTTTAAAATGGAGACCCAGTACTTC
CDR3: CAWSVGGISGRTFKMETQYF

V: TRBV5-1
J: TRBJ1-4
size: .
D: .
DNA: TGCGCCAGCAGCCCCCGACAGGTTGATGGTGAAAAACTGTTTTTT
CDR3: CASSPRQVDGEKLFF

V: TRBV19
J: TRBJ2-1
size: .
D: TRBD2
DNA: TGTGCCAGTAGTGACCCGGGACTAGCGGGCGGGAACAATGAGCAGTTCTTC
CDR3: CASSDPGLAGGNNEQFF

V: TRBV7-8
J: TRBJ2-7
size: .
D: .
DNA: TGTGCCAGCAGCTTAGAGCCTGGGTACGAGCAGTACTTC
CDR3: CASSLEPGYEQYF